This T cell receptor (beta chain) stems from a study of OX40 agonist ivuxolimab in advanced cancers. Looking at the study overall: Participants averaged around 60 years of age (range roughly 23 to 90) and were 75% to 90% male. Of the participants, roughly 40% had some prior anti-PD-1, anti-PD-L1 or anti-CTLA-4 therapy, which was allowed.

Germline CDR1 and CDR2: LNHDA and SQIVND (reference sequence). CDR3 size: 17 residues. V was clipped by 5 bases and J by 4 bases; unmatched bases: 14. Only in-frame clones appear in the TCRdb table, and some are missing; sequencing was by immunoSEQ multiplex PCR. The profile shows more than 45,000 clones, around 90% of them singletons. To note about this clone: Its antigen is not identified.

Study-wide points: Antigens targeted by the expanded peripheral T cells were not determined. Expanded clones belonging to CD8+ T cells outnumbered, on average, those of CD4+.

Sequences were derived from CD4+ or CD8+ T cells sorted from blood, sampled in a trial of the OX40 agonist ivuxolimab. The TCR was taken from an adult with an advanced solid tumor such as melanoma, head and neck, liver or kidney cancer. The J gene is TRBJ2-1, the V gene TRBV19, with 7 bases lining up with TRBD2. The CDR3 DNA reads TGTGCCAGTAGTTATGTTGGCGAAGCGGGGTTGTACAATGAGCAGTTCTTC. This encodes CASSYVGEAGLYNEQFF.